This TCR beta chain derives from a study of cytotoxic CD8 clonotypes in ibrutinib-treated CLL. Regarding this clone: Its antigen is unknown.

The protocol was immunoSEQ multiplex PCR, while the TCRdb copy is restricted to in-frame clones and leaves out a portion. Of about 200,000 clones detected, 75% to 80% appear once; the ten largest clones hold 9.5% to 12%. Study-wide findings and caveats: The clonality rise at ibrutinib response reflected private clonotype expansion.

The clonotype originates from a human donor with chronic lymphocytic leukemia. Specimen: PBMCs, collected after 12 months of ibrutinib treatment.

The DNA for the CDR3 is TGTGCCAGCAGTACAGGGACAGGGGGCGTCGGCTACACCTTC. It encodes CASSTGTGGVGYTF. The chain combines TRBV6-5 with TRBJ1-2; 12 bases are a match to TRBD1. With 5 bases clipped from V and 8 bases from J, the junction kept 6 bases outside the gene matches. The CDR3 is 14 residues long. CDR1 is MNHEY, CDR2 SVGAGI, per germline.